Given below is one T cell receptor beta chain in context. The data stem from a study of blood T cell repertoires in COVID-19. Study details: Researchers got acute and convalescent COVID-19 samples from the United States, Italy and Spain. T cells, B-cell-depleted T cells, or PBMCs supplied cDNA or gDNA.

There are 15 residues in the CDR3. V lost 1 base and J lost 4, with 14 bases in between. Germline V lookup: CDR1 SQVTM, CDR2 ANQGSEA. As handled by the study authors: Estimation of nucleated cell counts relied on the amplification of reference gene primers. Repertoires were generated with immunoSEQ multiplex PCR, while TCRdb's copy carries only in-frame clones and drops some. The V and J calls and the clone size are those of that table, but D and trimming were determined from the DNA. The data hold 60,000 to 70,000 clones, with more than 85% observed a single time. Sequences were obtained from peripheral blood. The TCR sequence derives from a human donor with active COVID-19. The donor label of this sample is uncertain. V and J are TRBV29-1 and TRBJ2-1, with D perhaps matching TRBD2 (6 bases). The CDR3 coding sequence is TGCAGCGTTGAAGTAGGACTAAGAAGGTACAATGAGCAGTTCTTC. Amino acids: CSVEVGLRRYNEQFF.